The 20 T cell receptor beta chains listed next were all sequenced from one sample in a study of cytomegalovirus exposure and HLA in healthy donors. PCR employed 60 Vbeta and 13 Jbeta primers. The assay was immunoSEQ multiplex PCR, and TCRdb's table has in-frame clones only and misses some. The sample lists a few hundred thousand clones, roughly 70% seen once, with roughly 2.4% in the top ten. Sequenced input: PBMCs. The receptors come from a female donor in good health and CMV-seronegative.

The chain has TRBV7-3 and TRBJ2-6; D unclear. Trimming left V 4 bases short and J 1 base short, with 8 bases between. Germline V gene data show CDR1 as SGHTA and CDR2 as FQGTGA. This CDR3 is built from 15 residues. The CDR3 loop is CASSSQISGANVLTF. CDR3 sequence (DNA): TGTGCCAGCAGCTCGCAGATATCTGGGGCCAACGTCCTGACTTTC.

The chain couples TRBV12-5 to TRBJ1-2; D not resolved. The V and J ends lost 1 base and 4 bases respectively, with 7 bases between them. Per germline, CDR1 LGHNT and CDR2 FRNRAP. This CDR3 is built from 13 residues. The CDR3 DNA follows: TGTGCTAGTGGTTTGGACAGCGGCTATGGCTACACCTTC. Encoded protein: CASGLDSGYGYTF.

The count of this clone is one. A read error may account for a junction end that differs from germline. The chain combines TRBV7-9 with TRBJ1-1, with TRBD1 matching over 12 bases. The germline V gene has CDR1 SEHNR and CDR2 FQNEAQ (reference sequence). The CDR3 is made up of 15 amino acids. CDR3 bases: TGTTCCAGCAGCGCGGGGGACAGGGGGCACACTGAAGCTTTCTTT. Its translation: CSSSAGDRGHTEAFF.

The chain uses TRBV7-9 and TRBJ2-3; no clear D gene. Trimming took 9 bases from V and 1 from J, leaving 8 bases between them. This CDR3 has 12 amino acids. Germline V lookup: CDR1 SEHNR, CDR2 FQNEAQ (reference sequence). The CDR3 nucleotides read TGTGCCAGATCTACCGGCACAGATACGCAGTATTTT. Its translation is CARSTGTDTQYF.

This clone was observed a few times. This chain links TRBV5-1 with TRBJ1-2; TRBD1 matches at 9 bases. The CDR3 spans 14 residues. The junction had 3 bases not matched to a gene; V was cut back by 4 bases and J by 2 bases. The germline V gene has CDR1 SGHRS and CDR2 YFSETQ. DNA of the CDR3: TGCGCCAGCAGCCGGGACAGGGAGAACTATGGCTACACCTTC. It is translated as CASSRDRENYGYTF.

The V gene is TRBV7-3, the J gene TRBJ2-1; D may be TRBD2 (5 bases). This CDR3 region has 14 residues. The V end was cut by 0 bases, the J end by 6 bases, with 9 bases between. Germline V lookup: CDR1 SGHTA, CDR2 FQGTGA. CDR3 residues: CASSLTGRSNEQFF. The CDR3 nucleotides read TGTGCCAGCAGCTTAACGGGGAGAAGCAATGAGCAGTTCTTC. Looking up the rest from reference TRBV7-3 and TRBJ2-1 gives the full variable domain: GAGVSQTPSNKVTEKGKYVELRCDPISGHTALYWYRQSLGQGPEFLIYFQGTGAADDSGLPNDRFFAVRPEGSVSTLKIQRTERGDSAVYLCASSLTGRSNEQFFGPGTRLTVL.

The rearrangement uses TRBV15 and TRBJ1-2; D may be TRBD1 (5 bases). This CDR3 spans 16 amino acids. Germline assignment: CDR1 LNHNV and CDR2 YYDKDF (reference sequence). Deletions cut 4 bases from V and 0 bases from J, with 15 bases between. As DNA, the CDR3 is TGTGCCACCAGCACATCCGGCCGGGGGACTAACTATGGCTACACCTTC. Protein: CATSTSGRGTNYGYTF.

This chain uses TRBV9 with TRBJ1-3, with 9 bases that match TRBD1. The CDR3 has 17 residues. Trimming removed 3 bases from V and 1 base from J; junction bases left unmatched: 8. Germline V gene data show CDR1 as SGDLS and CDR2 as YYNGEE. CDR3 DNA: TGTGCCAGCAGCGAGAACCCCGGGACAGGGTCTGGAAACACCATATATTTT. The encoded protein is CASSENPGTGSGNTIYF.

This chain connects TRBV9 to TRBJ2-2, with D hard to call. Germline CDR1 and CDR2: SGDLS and YYNGEE. Deletions cut 1 base from V and 6 bases from J, with 7 bases between. The CDR3 sequence is 13 residues long. The CDR3 coding sequence is TGTGCCAGCAGCGTATTTCGGGCCGGGGAGCTGTTTTTT. This gives the protein CASSVFRAGELFF.

The V call is TRBV27, the J call TRBJ2-7, with D possibly TRBD1 on 5 matching bases. Germline CDR1 is MNHEY and CDR2 is SMNVEV (reference sequence). This CDR3 spans 12 amino acids. Trimming left V 4 bases short and J 2 bases short, with 6 bases between. The CDR3 DNA reads as TGTGCCAGCAGTTCAGGGACCTACGAGCAGTACTTC. It translates to CASSSGTYEQYF.

The V call is TRBV2, the J call TRBJ2-5; tentatively, D is TRBD1 (6 bases). This CDR3 has 13 residues. The germline gives CDR1 SNHLY, CDR2 FYNNEI. V shed 6 bases and J shed 3 bases, with 11 bases lying between them. For the CDR3, the DNA is TGTGCCAGCAGAGGTCAGGGGAAAGAGACCCAGTACTTC. It yields the protein CASRGQGKETQYF.

V and J are TRBV30 and TRBJ1-1, with 9 bases aligning to TRBD1. The junction had 8 bases not matched to a gene; V was cut back by 2 bases and J by 4 bases. Germline V gene data show CDR1 as GTSNPN and CDR2 as SVGIG (reference sequence). The CDR3 runs 15 residues. In nucleotides, the CDR3 is TGTGCCTGGAGTATAAAACAGGGGGCCGGCACTGAAGCTTTCTTT. It encodes CAWSIKQGAGTEAFF.

The chain uses TRBV7-6 and TRBJ2-1; TRBD2 agrees at 9 bases. From germline, CDR1 is SGHVS and CDR2 FNYEAQ. This CDR3 region has 15 residues. The ends lost 9 bases at V and 9 bases at J; junction bases unmatched: 15. CDR3 in amino acids: CASTEASGNFAEQFF. The CDR3 nucleotides read TGTGCCAGTACTGAGGCTAGCGGGAATTTTGCTGAGCAGTTCTTC.

This clone was seen more than once but under ten times. V gene TRBV14 combines with J gene TRBJ1-1; possible D gene TRBD1, 5 bases. Germline V gives CDR1 SGHDN, CDR2 FVKESK. The germline V and J ends were trimmed by 1 base and 4 bases, with 10 bases remaining between them. This CDR3 contains 14 residues. CDR3 region: CASSQGRGGTEAFF. In DNA, the CDR3 is TGTGCCAGCAGCCAAGGGCGGGGGGGCACTGAAGCTTTCTTT.

This chain connects TRBV29-1 to TRBJ1-4; 7 bases are shared with TRBD1. CDR3 length equals 14 residues. Per the germline V gene, CDR1 is SQVTM and CDR2 is ANQGSEA. The V and J ends lost 7 bases and 0 bases, in that order; junction bases with no gene match: 5. The CDR3 nucleotides are TGCAGCGCCGCCGACAGGGCAACTAATGAAAAACTGTTTTTT. Translated, it gives CSAADRATNEKLFF.

This clone has only a few counts. V gene TRBV28 combines with J gene TRBJ1-2; D gene ambiguous. From germline, CDR1 is MDHEN and CDR2 SYDVKM. The CDR3 has 11 amino acids. V lost 8 bases and J lost 8, with 12 bases in between. CDR3 nucleotide sequence: TGTGCCAGCGGAGCCCGGAGCGGCTACACCTTC. Its protein is CASGARSGYTF.

Points on this clone: The identical CDR3 is also encoded by other nucleotide sequences in the sample. The V call is TRBV7-2, the J call TRBJ1-1; maybe TRBD1 (6 bases). CDR3 length: 13 residues. The germline V gene encodes CDR1 SGHTA and CDR2 FQGNSA. Trimming cost V 5 bases and J 1 base, with 8 bases left between them. In DNA form, the CDR3 reads TGTGCCAGCAGCCTACAGGGGAACACTGAAGCTTTCTTT. It yields the protein CASSLQGNTEAFF.

This clone was seen once. The chain is built from TRBV18 and TRBJ2-1; 9 nucleotides agree with TRBD1. CDR1 is KGHSH and CDR2 is LQKENI in the germline V gene. This CDR3 region has 15 residues. With 5 bases clipped from V and 4 bases from J, the junction kept 6 bases outside the gene matches. DNA of the CDR3: TGTGCCAGCTCAGCGACAGGGGGACGTTACAATGAGCAGTTCTTC. Residues: CASSATGGRYNEQFF.

The J gene is TRBJ2-2, the V gene TRBV29-1; the match to TRBD2 covers 7 bases. The junction had 1 base not matched to a gene; V was cut back by 5 bases and J by 1 base. CDR1 is SQVTM and CDR2 is ANQGSEA in the germline V gene. The CDR3 totals 13 residues. CDR3 in amino acids: CSVKRENTGELFF. DNA for the CDR3: TGCAGCGTTAAGCGGGAGAACACCGGGGAGCTGTTTTTT.

Turning to this clone: Its ends do not fully match the called genes, so a read error is possible. The chain uses TRBV4-1 and TRBJ2-1; 9 bases line up with TRBD1. CDR1 and CDR2 (germline): MGHRA, YSYEKL. The CDR3 length is 16 residues. In DNA form, the CDR3 reads TGCGCCGGCAGCCGACCGCGGACAGGGGAGAGGAATGAGCAGTTCTTC. Protein: CAGSRPRTGERNEQFF.